The 26 T cell receptor beta chains below all came from one sample that was sequenced in a study of T-cell reconstitution after alpha-beta-depleted transplantation in children. The TCRbeta library was prepared with unique molecular identifiers. TCRdb passed the PCR reads through MiXCR, listing each CDR3 protein once. The sample has 360,000 or so distinct CDR3 sequences, 20% seen once; the top ten hold 3% to 4.5%. The material sequenced was PBMCs from the stem cell graft donor, taken from the stem cell graft. The receptors stem from a human donor who donated a stem cell graft to a child with acute myeloid leukemia.

This clonotype was observed a handful of times. The V call is TRBV27, the J call TRBJ2-1; 12 nucleotides agree with TRBD2. CDR1 and CDR2 from the germline V gene are MNHEY and SMNVEV (reference sequence). The trim removed 4 bases at V and 7 bases at J, leaving 5 bases unmatched. The CDR3 sequence is 15 residues long. CDR3 in amino acids: CASSSGLAGMNEQFF. Written as DNA, the CDR3 is TGTGCCAGCAGTTCCGGACTAGCGGGGATGAATGAGCAGTTCTTC.

J is TRBJ2-5 and V is TRBV12-3 or TRBV12-4; no definite D call. This CDR3 contains 12 residues. Trimming cost V 8 bases and J 2 bases, with 9 bases left between them. The CDR3, as DNA: TGTGCCAGCGGGCGTCAGCAAGAGACCCAGTACTTC. As protein: CASGRQQETQYF.

The table lists this clonotype with a few counts. The CDR3: CASSLGKNEKLFF. The CDR3 DNA follows: TGTGCCAGCAGCCTGGGGAAGAATGAAAAACTGTTTTTT. The chain joins TRBV7-2 to TRBJ1-4; D not resolved. V gave up 5 bases and J gave up 5 bases, with 9 bases separating them. The CDR3 spans 13 residues. The germline V gene has CDR1 SGHTA and CDR2 FQGNSA.

This clonotype was counted ten times or more. CDR3 loop: CASSERDRNYNEQFF. DNA of the CDR3: TGTGCCAGCAGTGAAAGGGACAGAAACTACAATGAGCAGTTCTTC. This chain uses TRBV25-1 with TRBJ2-1; 7 nucleotides line up with TRBD1. J gave up 3 bases and V 2 bases, and 4 bases lay outside the gene matches. CDR1 and CDR2 from the germline V gene are MGHDK and SYGVNS. The CDR3 runs to 15 residues.

The chain has TRBV5-1 and TRBJ2-3; D is perhaps TRBD1 or TRBD2 (5 bases each). The CDR3 sequence is 17 residues long. V lost 1 base and J 3 bases, leaving 18 bases between the germline ends. Looked up from germline, CDR1 is SGHRS and CDR2 is YFSETQ. CDR3 residues: CASSLKGTQHLTDTQYF. The CDR3 DNA reads TGCGCCAGCAGCTTGAAAGGGACCCAACATTTGACAGATACGCAGTATTTT.

This chain joins TRBV12-3 or TRBV12-4 and TRBJ2-3; TRBD2 might be the D (5 bases). The CDR3 has 13 residues. V shed 7 bases and J shed 0 bases, with 8 bases lying between them. CDR3 in amino acids: CASIRESTDTQYF. The CDR3 bases are TGTGCCAGCATCCGGGAAAGCACAGATACGCAGTATTTT.

A few counts support this clonotype. The CDR3, as DNA: TGTGCCAGCAGCCAGGATCCCTCCACTACATTAGCCAAAAACATTCAGTACTTC. Protein: CASSQDPSTTLAKNIQYF. This chain joins TRBV4-2 and TRBJ2-4; D unclear. The CDR3 length is 18 residues. The V and J ends lost 3 bases and 0 bases respectively, with 18 bases between them. Germline values: CDR1 LGHNA, CDR2 YNFKEQ.

This clonotype was picked up a small number of times. The CDR3 sequence: CASSQRGDTQYF. For the CDR3, the DNA is TGCGCCAGCAGCCAACGTGGAGATACGCAGTATTTT. The rearrangement links TRBV4-1 to TRBJ2-3; unclear D gene. The CDR3 length is 12 residues. V was trimmed by 2 bases and J by 5 bases, leaving 5 bases between them. CDR1 and CDR2 from the germline V gene are MGHRA and YSYEKL.

The V and J genes are TRBV10-2 and TRBJ1-1; TRBD1 is a possible D gene (6 bases). In germline, CDR1 is WSHSY, CDR2 SAAADI. V was shortened by 0 bases and J by 0 bases, with 11 bases between the two germline ends. The length of the CDR3 is 16 residues. CDR3 in amino acids: CASSESWGTLNTEAFF. The DNA for the CDR3 is TGCGCCAGCAGTGAGTCGTGGGGGACACTGAACACTGAAGCTTTCTTT.

There are many counts of this clonotype. V gene TRBV6-1 combines with J gene TRBJ2-1, with D possibly being TRBD1 (6 bases). V shed 7 bases and J shed 5 bases, with 15 bases lying between them. The CDR3 length is 14 residues. Germline CDR1 is MNHNS and CDR2 is SASEGT. CDR3 nucleotides: TGTGCCAGCACTCCTTCCAGGGGAAACAATGAGCAGTTCTTC. Its translation is CASTPSRGNNEQFF.

This clonotype was counted only a few times. V is TRBV7-8 and J is TRBJ2-5; TRBD2 is a possible D gene (7 bases). This CDR3 contains 16 residues. The germline CDR1 and CDR2 sequences are SGHVS and FQNEAQ. V was clipped by 6 bases and J by 2 bases, with 19 bases between them. The chain's CDR3 is CASRPTRGGLQETQYF. CDR3 DNA sequence: TGTGCCAGCAGACCTACTAGGGGGGGACTTCAAGAGACCCAGTACTTC.

The V and J genes are TRBV27 and TRBJ2-7; D ambiguous. Trimming removed 5 bases from V and 0 bases from J, with 14 bases in between. The CDR3 totals 15 residues. The germline V gene encodes CDR1 MNHEY and CDR2 SMNVEV (reference sequence). The DNA for the CDR3 is TGTGCCAGCAGTCCATCAAGGGCTAGCTCCTACGAGCAGTACTTC. Translation gives CASSPSRASSYEQYF.

The chain uses TRBV29-1 and TRBJ2-5; the D is unclear. The CDR3 contains 10 residues. Germline V gene data show CDR1 as SQVTM and CDR2 as ANQGSEA. With 6 bases removed from V and 5 bases from J, the gap between germline ends came to 7 bases. The CDR3 loop reads CSVMWETQYF. In DNA form, the CDR3 reads TGCAGCGTAATGTGGGAGACCCAGTACTTC.

This clonotype was recorded many times. This chain connects TRBV12-3 or TRBV12-4 to TRBJ1-2, with 8 bases fitting TRBD1. V was pared by 5 bases and J by 11 bases, with 13 bases of the junction left unmatched. The CDR3 extends over 14 amino acids. The CDR3 here is CASSGYGTGLEYTF. The CDR3 nucleotides read TGTGCCAGCAGTGGATACGGGACAGGTTTGGAGTACACCTTC.

J is TRBJ1-4 and V is TRBV5-1; TRBD1 agrees at 10 bases. The CDR3 has 16 amino acids. The V segment lost 1 base and the J segment 10 bases; nucleotides outside the gene matches: 10. Per germline, CDR1 SGHRS and CDR2 YFSETQ. CDR3 amino acids: CASSLNGDRGTGKLFF. The CDR3 DNA reads TGCGCCAGCAGCTTGAATGGGGACAGGGGAACTGGAAAACTGTTTTTT.

This clonotype was seen many times. J is TRBJ2-7 and V is TRBV20-1, with D unclear. The V end was cut by 3 bases, the J end by 3 bases, with 6 bases between. The CDR3 covers 11 residues. Germline assignment: CDR1 DFQATT and CDR2 SNEGSKA (reference sequence). CDR3 in amino acids: CSARVDYEQYF. In DNA form, the CDR3 reads TGCAGTGCTAGGGTAGACTACGAGCAGTACTTC.

The V call is TRBV4-1, the J call TRBJ2-7; no clear D. V was trimmed by 1 base and J by 7 bases, leaving 17 bases between them. The CDR3 covers 15 residues. Germline CDR1 MGHRA, CDR2 YSYEKL. This chain's CDR3 is CASSQGDGSPREQYF. The CDR3 coding sequence is TGCGCCAGCAGCCAAGGGGATGGGTCGCCTCGGGAGCAGTACTTC.

V usage is TRBV12-3 or TRBV12-4 and J usage is TRBJ2-5, with D maybe TRBD2 (6 bases). The CDR3 sequence is 14 residues long. V was shortened by 3 bases and J by 5 bases, with 13 bases between the two germline ends. CDR3 bases: TGTGCCAGCAGTTTCGTCGGGAGTTGGGAGACCCAGTACTTC. It translates to CASSFVGSWETQYF.

This clonotype was detected ten times or more. This chain links TRBV24-1 with TRBJ2-2; TRBD1 matches at 7 bases. The germline CDR1 and CDR2 sequences are KGHDR and SFDVKD. The CDR3 has 16 amino acids. V lost 3 bases, J lost 5 bases, and 8 bases stayed unmatched. The CDR3 reads CATSDIRDRWTGELFF. The CDR3 coding sequence is TGTGCCACCAGTGATATCCGGGACAGATGGACCGGGGAGCTGTTTTTT.

This chain connects TRBV4-1 to TRBJ2-7; D call uncertain. CDR1 MGHRA and CDR2 YSYEKL come from the germline V gene. The CDR3 is made up of 14 amino acids. V shed 1 base and J shed 4 bases, with 11 bases lying between them. CDR3 amino acids: CASSQAATEYEQYF. CDR3 DNA sequence: TGCGCCAGCAGCCAAGCGGCGACCGAATACGAGCAGTACTTC.

This clonotype appeared a few times. The rearrangement links TRBV5-1 to TRBJ2-1; 8 bases agree with TRBD1. V dropped 0 bases and J dropped 2; count of bases not matched to a gene: 10. Germline CDR1 is SGHRS and CDR2 is YFSETQ. This CDR3 region has 18 residues. The CDR3 sequence is CASSLEVLRTGPYNEQFF. CDR3 bases: TGCGCCAGCAGCTTGGAGGTTCTCCGGACAGGGCCCTACAATGAGCAGTTCTTC.

The rearrangement uses TRBV19 and TRBJ2-1; D unclear. CDR1 is LNHDA, CDR2 SQIVND, per germline (reference sequence). V was shortened by 1 base and J by 9 bases, with 10 bases between the two germline ends. The CDR3 has 13 residues. The CDR3 DNA reads as TGTGCCAGTAGTATAGTGAAGTGGGGTGAGCAGTTCTTC. Its protein product is CASSIVKWGEQFF.

This clonotype was observed at least ten times. The chain joins TRBV7-6 to TRBJ2-1; 9 bases map to TRBD1. The germline gives CDR1 SGHVS, CDR2 FNYEAQ. The CDR3 totals 15 residues. V lost 6 bases to trimming and J lost 6 bases; unmatched junction nucleotides: 9. The CDR3 DNA follows: TGTGCCAGCAGTTTGGGACAGGGCCTTTCCAATGAGCAGTTCTTC. The encoded protein is CASSLGQGLSNEQFF. The full variable domain, its missing parts supplied by reference TRBV7-6 and TRBJ2-1, is GAGVSQSPRYKVTKRGQDVALRCDPISGHVSLYWYRQALGQGPEFLTYFNYEAQQDKSGLPNDRFSAERPEGSISTLTIQRTEQRDSAMYRCASSLGQGLSNEQFFGPGTRLTVL.

V usage is TRBV29-1 and J usage is TRBJ2-7; 11 bases map to TRBD2. Germline CDR1 reads SQVTM; CDR2 reads ANQGSEA. This CDR3 has 13 amino acids. The V segment lost 5 bases and the J segment 3 bases; nucleotides outside the gene matches: 3. The CDR3 DNA reads as TGCAGCGTTTGCACTAGCGGGAGCTACGAGCAGTACTTC. Residues: CSVCTSGSYEQYF.

The chain recombines TRBV7-2 with TRBJ1-1; TRBD1 matches 7 bases. This CDR3 spans 15 amino acids. V was pared by 5 bases and J by 3 bases, with 9 bases of the junction left unmatched. Germline CDR1 SGHTA, CDR2 FQGNSA. The CDR3 DNA is TGTGCCAGCAGCATAAGAGGGGGCGCGGACACTGAAGCTTTCTTT. Its translation: CASSIRGGADTEAFF. Drawing the rest from reference TRBV7-2 and TRBJ1-1, the complete variable domain is GAGVSQSPSNKVTEKGKDVELRCDPISGHTALYWYRQSLGQGLEFLIYFQGNSAPDKSGLPSDRFSAERTGGSVSTLTIQRTQQEDSAVYLCASSIRGGADTEAFFGQGTRLTVV.

This clonotype was counted only a few times. This sequence joins TRBV5-1 and TRBJ2-7, with D maybe TRBD1 (6 bases). CDR1 is SGHRS, CDR2 YFSETQ, per germline. Trimming left V 0 bases short and J 0 bases short, with 10 bases between. The CDR3 spans 15 residues. CDR3 nucleotide sequence: TGCGCCAGCAGCTTGGGACCGACAGGCTCCTACGAGCAGTACTTC. This encodes CASSLGPTGSYEQYF.